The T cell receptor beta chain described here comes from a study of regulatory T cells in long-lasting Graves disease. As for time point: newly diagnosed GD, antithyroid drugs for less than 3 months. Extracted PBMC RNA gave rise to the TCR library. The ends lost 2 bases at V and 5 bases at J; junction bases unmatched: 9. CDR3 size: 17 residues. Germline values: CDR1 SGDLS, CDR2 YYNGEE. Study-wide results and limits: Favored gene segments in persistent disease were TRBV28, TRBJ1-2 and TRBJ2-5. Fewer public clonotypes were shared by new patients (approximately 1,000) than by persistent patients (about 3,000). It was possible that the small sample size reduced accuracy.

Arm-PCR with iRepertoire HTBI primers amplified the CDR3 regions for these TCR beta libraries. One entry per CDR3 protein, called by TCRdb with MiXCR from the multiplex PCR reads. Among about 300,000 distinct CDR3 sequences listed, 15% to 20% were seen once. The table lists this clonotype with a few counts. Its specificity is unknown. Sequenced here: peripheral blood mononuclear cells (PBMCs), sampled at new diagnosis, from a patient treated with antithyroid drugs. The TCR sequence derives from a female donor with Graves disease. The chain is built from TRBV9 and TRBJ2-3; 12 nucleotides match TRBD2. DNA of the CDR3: TGTGCCAGCAGCGTCGGGGCTAGCGGGAGGGCCATAGATACGCAGTATTTT. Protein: CASSVGASGRAIDTQYF.